This T cell receptor (beta chain) is drawn from a study of post-analysis software for immune sequencing data. Study overall: The disease courses covered relapsing-remitting, secondary progressive and progressive-relapsing multiple sclerosis.

TCR beta cDNA libraries included unique molecular identifiers. When about 0.9 to 11 million T cells were used, they gave some 540,000 cDNA molecules. TCRdb processed the PCR reads anew with MiXCR; each CDR3 protein has one entry. The table includes roughly 670,000 distinct CDR3 sequences, around 60% detected once. CDR3 length: 18 amino acids. V lost 1 base and J lost 4; bases outside the gene matches: 11. The germline gives CDR1 LNHNV, CDR2 YYDKDF (reference sequence). This clonotype was detected once. The antigen is undetermined. Study-level points and caveats: In patients, about 5 TRBV segments were more frequent than in controls, with TRBV5-6, TRBV5-1 and TRBV20-1 among them. By F measure, samples from a shared preparation batch strongly co-clustered.

Sequenced input: blood. The receptor comes from a girl aged 2-10 years with multiple sclerosis. V usage is TRBV15 and J usage is TRBJ2-1, with TRBD2 matching over 9 bases. The CDR3 spells CATSRARMAAGGYNEQFF. The CDR3 nucleotides are TGTGCCACCAGCAGAGCCCGGATGGCAGCGGGGGGTTACAATGAGCAGTTCTTC.